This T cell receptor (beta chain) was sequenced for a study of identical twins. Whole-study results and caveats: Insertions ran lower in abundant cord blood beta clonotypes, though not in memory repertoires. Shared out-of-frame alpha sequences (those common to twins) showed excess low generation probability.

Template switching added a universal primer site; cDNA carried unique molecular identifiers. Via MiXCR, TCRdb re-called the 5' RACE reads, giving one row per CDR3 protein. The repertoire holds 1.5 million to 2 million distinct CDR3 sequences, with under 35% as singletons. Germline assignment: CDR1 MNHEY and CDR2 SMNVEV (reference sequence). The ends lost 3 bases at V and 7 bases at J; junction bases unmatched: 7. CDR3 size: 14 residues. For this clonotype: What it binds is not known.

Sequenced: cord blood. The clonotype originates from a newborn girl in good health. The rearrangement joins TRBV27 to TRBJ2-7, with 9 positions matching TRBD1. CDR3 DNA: TGTGCCAGCAGTTTCCGGACAGGGGCCAATGAGCAGTACTTC. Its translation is CASSFRTGANEQYF.